Each of the 17 T cell receptor beta chains below was sequenced from the same sample in a study of cytomegalovirus exposure and HLA in healthy donors. The protocol was immunoSEQ multiplex PCR, while the TCRdb copy is restricted to in-frame clones and leaves out a portion. The repertoire holds fewer than 200,000 clones, with around 84% as singletons. The sample consisted of PBMCs. Receptor source: a man aged 18 to 30 in good health and CMV-seropositive.

The chain carries TRBV5-6 and TRBJ2-2; D ambiguous. With 0 bases removed from V and 4 bases from J, the gap between germline ends came to 7 bases. The CDR3 loop spans 14 amino acids. CDR1 SGHDT and CDR2 YYEEEE come from the germline V gene. The CDR3 nucleotides read TGTGCCAGCAGCTTGGTTTCAGGCACCGGGGAGCTGTTTTTT. It encodes CASSLVSGTGELFF.

V and J are TRBV19 and TRBJ1-2, with no clear D. The CDR3 runs to 12 residues. CDR1 and CDR2 from the germline V gene are LNHDA and SQIVND (reference sequence). Trimming cost V 5 bases and J 4 bases, with 8 bases left between them. CDR3 region: CASSSTGYGYTF. DNA for the CDR3: TGTGCCAGTAGTTCCACGGGCTATGGCTACACCTTC.

The chain employs TRBV5-4 and TRBJ1-2; 8 bases match TRBD1. The junction had 2 bases not matched to a gene; V was cut back by 4 bases and J by 0 bases. This CDR3 comprises 14 residues. Germline assignment: CDR1 SGHNT and CDR2 YYREEE (reference sequence). The CDR3 nucleotides are TGTGCCAGCAGCCCGGACAGGGCTAACTATGGCTACACCTTC. Amino acid sequence: CASSPDRANYGYTF.

The chain couples TRBV5-1 to TRBJ2-3; tentatively, D is TRBD2 (5 bases). The V and J ends lost 7 bases and 1 base respectively, with 19 bases between them. This CDR3 contains 16 residues. CDR1 SGHRS and CDR2 YFSETQ come from the germline V gene. CDR3 in DNA: TGCGCCAGCGCGGGTTCACCGGCCGGCCGCACAGATACGCAGTATTTT. Protein product: CASAGSPAGRTDTQYF.

The chain is built from TRBV27 and TRBJ2-1; TRBD2 matches 13 bases. J lost 6 bases, V lost 2 bases, and 4 bases had no gene match. Germline V gives CDR1 MNHEY, CDR2 SMNVEV (reference sequence). CDR3 length: 16 residues. The CDR3 DNA reads as TGTGCCAGCAGTTTAGGGGGACTAGCGGGACCCAATGAGCAGTTCTTC. This sequence encodes CASSLGGLAGPNEQFF.

The J gene is TRBJ1-2, the V gene TRBV27; tentatively, D is TRBD1 (5 bases). V was trimmed by 2 bases and J by 7 bases, leaving 11 bases between them. CDR3 length: 13 residues. Germline CDR1 reads MNHEY; CDR2 reads SMNVEV (reference sequence). The CDR3 sequence: CASSLGGISGYTF. The CDR3 DNA sequence: TGTGCCAGCAGTTTAGGGGGGATCTCTGGCTACACCTTC.

This chain connects TRBV5-4 to TRBJ2-5, with 9 bases aligning to TRBD2. The closer fit of TRBJ2-7 to the DNA end suggests the J call may be wrong. Germline loops: CDR1 SGHNT, CDR2 YYREEE (reference sequence). This CDR3 has 14 amino acids. The CDR3 DNA reads TGTGCCAGCAGCCCGGGACTAGCCGCATACGAGCAGTACTTC. Its translation is CASSPGLAAYEQYF.

The V and J genes are TRBV2 and TRBJ2-3; D is possibly TRBD2 (5 bases). The CDR3 contains 15 residues. Germline V gives CDR1 SNHLY, CDR2 FYNNEI. V lost 6 bases and J lost 2, with 15 bases in between. The chain's CDR3 is CASSPDGRDTDTQYF. CDR3 nucleotide sequence: TGTGCCAGCAGCCCTGACGGCCGGGACACAGATACGCAGTATTTT.

The chain carries TRBV10-2 and TRBJ2-1; D is ambiguous. The CDR3 sequence is 11 residues long. The germline V gene has CDR1 WSHSY and CDR2 SAAADI. Trimming pared 8 bases from V and 8 bases from J, leaving 10 bases between. CDR3 in amino acids: CASGRLDEQFF. The CDR3 nucleotides read TGCGCCAGCGGCCGTCTAGATGAGCAGTTCTTC.

CDR3 amino acids: CASSTQGGATEAFF. The CDR3 nucleotides read TGTGCCAGCAGCACACAGGGCGGCGCCACTGAAGCTTTCTTT. The V gene is TRBV7-3, the J gene TRBJ1-1, with D possibly matching TRBD1 (6 bases). The CDR3 has 14 residues. CDR1 is SGHTA and CDR2 is FQGTGA in the germline V gene. With 5 bases removed from V and 4 bases from J, the gap between germline ends came to 14 bases.

The chain is built from TRBV5-4 and TRBJ2-7; a possible D gene is TRBD2 (6 bases). From germline, CDR1 is SGHNT and CDR2 YYREEE (reference sequence). The CDR3 is 14 amino acids. V shed 0 bases and J shed 7 bases, with 14 bases lying between them. The DNA for the CDR3 is TGTGCCAGCAGCTTGGGGGCACGTGGAGGGGAGCAGTACTTC. This gives the protein CASSLGARGGEQYF.

CDR3 in DNA: TGTGCCAGCTCTGCGGGAAAGGATCAGCCCCAGCATTTT. It translates to CASSAGKDQPQHF. The chain combines TRBV18 with TRBJ1-5; no clear D gene. The CDR3 covers 13 residues. V gave up 6 bases and J gave up 5 bases, with 11 bases separating them. The V gene's germline CDR1 is KGHSH and CDR2 LQKENI.

The chain is built from TRBV14 and TRBJ2-7; 7 nucleotides align to TRBD2. The germline V gene has CDR1 SGHDN and CDR2 FVKESK. V gave up 3 bases and J gave up 2 bases; unmatched junction bases: 4. The CDR3 extends over 14 amino acids. The CDR3 DNA reads as TGTGCCAGCAGCCACTCTGGGACTACCTACGAGCAGTACTTC. Protein: CASSHSGTTYEQYF.

The rearrangement links TRBV28 to TRBJ2-3; 8 bases align to TRBD2. Germline trimming cut 9 bases from V and 0 bases from J; bases unmatched to any gene: 11. The CDR3 covers 16 residues. The germline V gene encodes CDR1 MDHEN and CDR2 SYDVKM. Here the CDR3 reads CASKNSGVHSTDTQYF. The DNA for the CDR3 is TGTGCCAGTAAGAATAGCGGGGTCCATAGCACAGATACGCAGTATTTT.

This clone occurred once. The rearrangement joins TRBV28 to TRBJ1-5; no clear D. CDR1 is MDHEN and CDR2 is SYDVKM in the germline V gene. The CDR3 has 17 residues. V was clipped by 2 bases and J by 2 bases, with 16 bases between them. The CDR3 DNA reads as TGTGCCAGCAGTTTAGGCATCCAGGATTTTCGCAATCAGCCCCAGCATTTT. Protein product: CASSLGIQDFRNQPQHF.

The CDR3 DNA reads as TGCGCCAGCAGTGAGTCGTCTAGCGGGGGGCCCACAGATACGCAGTATTTT. Amino acid sequence: CASSESSSGGPTDTQYF. The chain couples TRBV10-1 to TRBJ2-3; 11 bases align to TRBD2. V shed 0 bases and J 2 bases; nucleotides not matched to a gene: 4. The germline V gene has CDR1 WNHNN and CDR2 SYGVQD (reference sequence). This CDR3 has 17 residues.

V usage is TRBV14 and J usage is TRBJ2-1; 11 bases fit TRBD2. J lost 9 bases, V lost 4 bases, and 8 bases had no gene match. The CDR3 extends over 15 amino acids. Germline V gene lookup returns CDR1 SGHDN and CDR2 FVKESK. CDR3 sequence: CASSPPSGGLGEQFF. In nucleotides, the CDR3 is TGTGCCAGCAGCCCGCCTAGCGGGGGGCTGGGTGAGCAGTTCTTC.